This TCR beta chain was identified in a study of T cells in Graves' hyperthyroidism and ophthalmopathy. Trimming took off 1 base at V and 7 bases at J, with 13 bases between the two ends. The CDR3 covers 13 residues. The germline gives CDR1 DFQATT, CDR2 SNEGSKA (reference sequence). This clonotype was counted only a few times. Diagnoses used clinical symptoms, serum thyroxine and TRAb, thyroid ultrasound and orbital computed tomography. TCR beta CDR3 sequences were amplified from RNA transcripts. HTBI primers were employed in a first-round RT-PCR of the TCR CDR3. TCRdb analysed the multiplex PCR reads with MiXCR anew, one entry per CDR3 protein. The sample has about 600,000 distinct CDR3 sequences, 13% to 15% seen once.

This sequence originates from a woman aged 45 to 65 with Graves' ophthalmopathy. The gene calls are TRBV20-1 and TRBJ2-5; D remains ambiguous. Input material: blood. CDR3 coding DNA: TGCAGTGCTAGAGCAGACTCATGGGGGACCCAGTACTTC. The encoded protein is CSARADSWGTQYF.